This T cell receptor (beta chain) was captured by sequencing in a study of Graves' ophthalmopathy and Graves' hyperthyroidism. Study-level findings and limits: Ophthalmopathy progression was predicted with 70.59% sensitivity and about 72% specificity.

This clonotype showed up just a few times. Its target is not known. Amplification of the TCR beta CDR3 regions used RNA transcripts (as template). RT-PCR in the first round used HTBI primers; a second-round multiplex PCR followed. Via MiXCR, TCRdb re-called the multiplex PCR reads, giving one row per CDR3 protein. The sample lists about 740,000 distinct CDR3 sequences, approximately 40% occurring once. Germline CDR1 and CDR2: LNHNV and YYDKDF (reference sequence). The CDR3 loop spans 16 amino acids. V lost 1 base to trimming and J lost 0 bases; unmatched junction nucleotides: 5. PBMCs were isolated from an approximately 10 ml sample of fresh peripheral blood.

The receptor was isolated from an adult man with Graves' ophthalmopathy. The rearrangement joins TRBV15 to TRBJ2-7; 8 nucleotides line up with TRBD2. Sequencing was performed on peripheral blood. DNA of the CDR3: TGTGCCACCAGCAGAGGGGAGGGACTAGTCTCCTACGAGCAGTACTTC. Its protein is CATSRGEGLVSYEQYF.